The 11 T cell receptor beta chains presented below share a single source sample, sequenced in a study of CXCR3-negative and CXCR3-positive naive CD8 T cells (dated by TCRdb to about 2019). The run used a NextSeq 550. The Human TCR Profiling Kit (MiLaboratory) was used to prepare UMI-labeled 5' RACE TRB cDNA libraries. After reprocessing by TCRdb, each CDR3 protein sequence is one entry, and no DNA is given. The table for this sample lists 20,000 to 30,000 distinct CDR3 sequences. About 2.6% of the sample is taken by the ten largest. The sequenced material came from naive CXCR3- CD8+ T cells from blood. Interpreted using the paper, the cell subset or site label stands for: CD45RO-CCR7+CD27+CD95- naive CD8+ T cells lacking CXCR3 (TNR3-). These receptors all stem from a human donor in good health. Some clones in this sample may be carry-over from other donors' samples.

The chain links TRBV20-1 to TRBJ1-1. CDR1 and CDR2 (germline): DFQATT, SNEGSKA (reference sequence). CDR3 length equals 14 residues. The CDR3 sequence is CSARLRYANTEAFF.

This chain joins TRBV5-5 and TRBJ2-7; TCRdb designates TRBD2, a call that cannot be tested without DNA. The CDR3 runs 14 residues. The germline gives CDR1 SGHKS, CDR2 YYEKEE (reference sequence). The CDR3 spells CASSPRDWIYEQYF.

V gene TRBV23-1 combines with J gene TRBJ2-7; TCRdb returns TRBD2, unconfirmable since there is no DNA. TRBV23-1 is an ORF, with its function uncertain. There are 15 residues in the CDR3. This chain's CDR3 is CASSPPGQGSYEQYF.

The rearrangement links TRBV12-3 or TRBV12-4 to TRBJ1-1; the D call from TCRdb, TRBD1, cannot be confirmed without DNA. CDR3 length: 14 amino acids. CDR3 sequence reads: CASTGDGGNTEAFF.

V is TRBV9 and J is TRBJ2-1; the D call from TCRdb, TRBD2, cannot be confirmed without DNA. The CDR3 consists of 13 residues. Germline V gives CDR1 SGDLS, CDR2 YYNGEE. The CDR3 reads CASRSLGTNEQFF.

The CDR3 here is CASRPTGGHYGYTF. This chain connects TRBV7-9 to TRBJ1-2; no DNA is available, so the TRBD1 call from TCRdb remains unchecked. CDR3 length: 14 amino acids. Germline values: CDR1 SEHNR, CDR2 FQNEAQ (reference sequence). The complete variable domain, with remaining parts taken from reference TRBV7-9 and TRBJ1-2, reads DTGVSQNPRHKITKRGQNVTFRCDPISEHNRLYWYRQTLGQGPEFLTYFQNEAQLEKSRLLSDRFSAERPKGSFSTLEIQRTEQGDSAMYLCASRPTGGHYGYTFGSGTRLTVV.

The chain joins TRBV30 to TRBJ1-1; TCRdb lists TRBD1, though no DNA is available to test this call. CDR1 GTSNPN and CDR2 SVGIG come from the germline V gene (reference sequence). There are 13 residues in the CDR3. CDR3 amino acids: CAWNPGSGTEAFF.

V is TRBV9 and J is TRBJ1-1. In germline, CDR1 is SGDLS, CDR2 YYNGEE. The CDR3 has 16 residues. The CDR3 sequence is CASSPGRVGPNTEAFF.

This chain links TRBV21-1 with TRBJ1-1; TCRdb indicates TRBD1, and absent DNA this call remains unverified. TRBV21-1 is marked as a pseudogene. The length of the CDR3 is 13 residues. CDR3 protein: CAPPGQGNTEAFF.

The V call is TRBV7-9, the J call TRBJ1-5; TCRdb proposes TRBD1, but this gene call is untestable without DNA. Germline CDR1 is SEHNR and CDR2 is FQNEAQ (reference sequence). The length of the CDR3 is 15 residues. The CDR3 here is CASSFGTGEGQPQHF.

This chain links TRBV4-3 with TRBJ1-1. The CDR3 contains 14 residues. From germline, CDR1 is LGHNA and CDR2 YSLEER. The CDR3 protein is CANSQTGPNTEAFF.